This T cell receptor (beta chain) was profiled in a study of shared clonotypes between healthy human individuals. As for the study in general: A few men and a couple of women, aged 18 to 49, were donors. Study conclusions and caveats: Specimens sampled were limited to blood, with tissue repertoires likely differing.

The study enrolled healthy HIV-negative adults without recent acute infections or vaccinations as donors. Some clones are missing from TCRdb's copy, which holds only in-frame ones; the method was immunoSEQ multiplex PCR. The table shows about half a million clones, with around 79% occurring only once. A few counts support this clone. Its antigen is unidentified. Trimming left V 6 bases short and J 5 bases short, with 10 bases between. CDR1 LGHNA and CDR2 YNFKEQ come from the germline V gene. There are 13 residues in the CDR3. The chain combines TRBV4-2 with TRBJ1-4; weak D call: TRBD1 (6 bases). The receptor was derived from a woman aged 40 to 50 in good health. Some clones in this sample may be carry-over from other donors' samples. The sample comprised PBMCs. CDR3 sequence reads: CASRQGWNEKLFF. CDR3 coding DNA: TGTGCCAGCAGACAGGGCTGGAATGAAAAACTGTTTTTT.